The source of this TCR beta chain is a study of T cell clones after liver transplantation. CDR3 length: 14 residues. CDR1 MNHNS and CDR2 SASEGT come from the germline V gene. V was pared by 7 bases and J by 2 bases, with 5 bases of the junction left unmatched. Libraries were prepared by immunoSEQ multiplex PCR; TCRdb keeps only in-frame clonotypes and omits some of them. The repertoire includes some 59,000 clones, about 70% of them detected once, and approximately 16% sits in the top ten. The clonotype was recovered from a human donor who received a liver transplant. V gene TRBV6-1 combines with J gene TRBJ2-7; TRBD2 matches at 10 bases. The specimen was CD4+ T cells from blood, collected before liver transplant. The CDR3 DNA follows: TGTGCCAGCAAAACTAGCGGGATTACCTACGAGCAGTACTTC. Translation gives CASKTSGITYEQYF.